This T cell receptor (beta chain) was retrieved from a study of cytomegalovirus exposure and HLA in healthy donors. About the study: Earlier, 100 million to 130 million unique TCR beta sequences were recovered from approximately 180 million T cells by an analysis. General observations from the study: For presence/absence analyses, sequencing depth was assumed to be roughly uniform across donors. A later examination showed that TCR association rates differed by HLA locus, with DRB1 most and HLA-C fewest.

The PCR contained 60 Vbeta and 13 Jbeta primers. In the original analysis: The authors later counted 75 million to 90 million unique TCR beta chains, around 9.9 million of them shared. Sequencing was performed with immunoSEQ multiplex PCR; in TCRdb, only in-frame clones are kept and a portion is missing. The V and J calls and the clone size are those of that table, but D and trimming were determined from the DNA. The sample contains more than 110,000 clones, 80% of which appear only once. To note about this clone: As yet, its antigen is unknown.

CDR3 length equals 13 residues. CDR1 is ENHRY, CDR2 SYGVKD, per germline. J was trimmed by 8 bases and V by 3 bases; bases with no gene match: 4. The sequenced sample was PBMCs. The TCR comes from a man aged 30-40 years in good health and CMV-seronegative. The chain joins TRBV10-3 to TRBJ1-5; TRBD1 aligns across 7 bases. CDR3 DNA sequence: TGTGCCATCAGTGAAACAGGGGTAGAGCCCCAGCATTTT. Translating it yields CAISETGVEPQHF.